This T cell receptor beta chain was obtained from a study of T cell changes during pregnancy in multiple sclerosis (dated 2019 in TCRdb). Regarding the study in general: The study examined how the T cell repertoire changed over the course of pregnancy in women with multiple sclerosis.

The CDR3 goes from the cysteine to the phenylalanine over 14 residues. Only the CDR3 DNA is retained, 42 bases long and in frame from the first base. V is clipped by 4 bases and J by 7 bases, and the sequence between their germline boundaries is 13 bases long. The germline V gene (reference sequence) specifies MNHNY as CDR1 and SVGAGI as CDR2. This clone was observed a single time. Its specific antigen is unknown. Per-base qualities were not stored, and no clone one base away is much larger. To prepare the library, the immunoSEQ multiplex PCR assay was applied. TCRdb took this table from immuneACCESS and kept in-frame rearrangements with V and J called. Such tables lack part of the clones; where checked against another copy, unresolved V genes explain under half of the gap, and the rest is unexplained. The sample table holds some 80,000 clones, of which approximately 89% were seen once. The biggest ten clones account for approximately 2.4% of the sample.

The chain is assembled from TRBV6-6 and TRBJ1-4; the D gene is perhaps TRBD1, on 5 matching bases. The sequences come from peripheral blood, collected in the first trimester of pregnancy. The receptor comes from a female donor with multiple sclerosis, enrolled in a pregnancy study. The DNA sequence is given as TGTGCCAGCAGTTCCGAGGGGCGGGGTGAAAAACTGTTTTTT. The translation is CASSSEGRGEKLFF.